This TCR beta chain comes out of a study of cytomegalovirus exposure and HLA in healthy donors. CDR1 SGHRS and CDR2 YFSETQ come from the germline V gene. The J segment lost 1 base and the V segment lost 9 bases, leaving 17 bases of the junction unmatched. This CDR3 contains 17 residues. With regard to this clone: Its specificity is unknown.

PCR used 60 Vbeta primers and 13 Jbeta primers. Assay: immunoSEQ multiplex PCR; the TCRdb copy retains only in-frame clones and omits some. Of 200,000 to 250,000 clones in the sample, over 65% were seen once. Whole-study results and caveats: There were several of the most significant clusters that appeared linked to common viral pathogens in a later analysis.

The sequence was collected from a woman in her sixties in good health and CMV-seropositive. The rearrangement joins TRBV5-1 to TRBJ2-3; 7 nucleotides align to TRBD1. The sequencing sample was made of PBMCs. The CDR3: CATTLRGRTARTDTQYF. DNA of the CDR3: TGCGCCACTACCCTTAGGGGGCGGACAGCCCGCACAGATACGCAGTATTTT.